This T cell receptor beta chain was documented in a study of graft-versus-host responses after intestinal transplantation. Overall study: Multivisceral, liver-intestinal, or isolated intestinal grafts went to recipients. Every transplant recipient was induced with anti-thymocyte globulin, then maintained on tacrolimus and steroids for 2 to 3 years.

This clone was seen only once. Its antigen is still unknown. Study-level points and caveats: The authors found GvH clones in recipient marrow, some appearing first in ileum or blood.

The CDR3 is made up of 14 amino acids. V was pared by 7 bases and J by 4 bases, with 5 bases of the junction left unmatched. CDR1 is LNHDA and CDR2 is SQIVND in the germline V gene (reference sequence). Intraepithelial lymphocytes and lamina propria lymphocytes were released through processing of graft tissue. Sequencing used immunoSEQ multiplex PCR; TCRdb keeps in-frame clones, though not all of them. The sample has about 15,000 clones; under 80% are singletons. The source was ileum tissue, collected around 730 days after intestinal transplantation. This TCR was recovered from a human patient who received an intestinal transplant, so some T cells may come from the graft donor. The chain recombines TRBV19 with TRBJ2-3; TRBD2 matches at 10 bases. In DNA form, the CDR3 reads TGTGCCAGTAAAGGGACTAGCGATTCAGATACGCAGTATTTT. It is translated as CASKGTSDSDTQYF.